This TCR beta chain was captured by sequencing in a study of CXCR3-negative and CXCR3-positive naive CD8 T cells. The CDR3 is 16 residues long. Germline CDR1 LGHNA, CDR2 YNFKEQ. Each TRB cDNA library was prepared by 5' RACE (with UMI labels). TCRdb re-called the 5' RACE reads and gives one entry per CDR3 protein, without DNA. In total, the table holds about 58,000 distinct CDR3 sequences. The rearrangement uses TRBV4-2 and TRBJ2-7; TCRdb returns TRBD1, unconfirmable since there is no DNA. This receptor was identified in a human donor in good health. Some clones in this sample may be carry-over from other donors' samples. Sequencing was done on a sample of naive CXCR3- CD8+ T cells from blood. Subset defined: CD45RO-CCR7+CD27+CD95- naive CD8+ T cells lacking CXCR3 (TNR3-). The CDR3 loop reads CASSQEAQGISYEQYF.